The 6 T cell receptor beta chains below come from one sample, sequenced in a study of identical twins. One entry per CDR3 protein results from TCRdb running MiXCR on the 5' RACE reads. The data contain over 500,000 distinct CDR3 sequences, around 20% of them seen just once; the ten biggest clones take up roughly 0.9%. These same records also appear under a second study, on T cells expressing NK-cell markers.

Sequencing input: CD4+ T cells sorted from blood. The receptors were sampled from a woman aged 18-29 years in good health.

The chain combines TRBV7-9 with TRBJ2-3; D ambiguous. This CDR3 region has 14 residues. Germline V gene sequence: CDR1 SEHNR, CDR2 FQNEAQ (reference sequence). The V and J ends lost 4 bases and 6 bases respectively, with 14 bases between them. The CDR3 protein is CASSSQSESDTQYF. In nucleotides, the CDR3 is TGTGCCAGCAGCTCCCAGAGTGAGTCTGATACGCAGTATTTT.

This chain uses TRBV11-2 with TRBJ1-1; the D gene is possibly TRBD1 (5 bases). The CDR3 has 15 amino acids. Trimming took off 4 bases at V and 4 bases at J, with 16 bases between the two ends. Germline V gene sequence: CDR1 SGHAT, CDR2 FQNNGV. In nucleotides, the CDR3 is TGTGCCAGCAGCTGGGGGTATAGTAGGGCCACTGAAGCTTTCTTT. Amino acids: CASSWGYSRATEAFF.

The sample holds a few counts of this clonotype. The gene calls are TRBV5-1 and TRBJ2-3; D tentatively fits TRBD1 or TRBD2 (5 bases each). The germline CDR1 and CDR2 sequences are SGHRS and YFSETQ. The ends were cut back, 4 bases at V and 3 bases at J, with 15 bases in the middle. This CDR3 has 15 residues. The CDR3 sequence is CASSLNTGRTDTQYF. The DNA for the CDR3 is TGCGCCAGCAGCCTCAATACGGGGCGTACAGATACGCAGTATTTT.

The chain employs TRBV20-1 and TRBJ2-3, with unresolved D. CDR1 DFQATT and CDR2 SNEGSKA come from the germline V gene (reference sequence). The V gene lost 5 bases and the J gene lost 4 bases, with 10 bases spanning the gap. The CDR3 has 12 residues. The CDR3 is CSASFQADTQYF. For the CDR3, the DNA is TGCAGTGCTTCCTTCCAGGCAGATACGCAGTATTTT.

This rearrangement joins TRBV15 to TRBJ2-3, with 12 nucleotides matching TRBD2. The CDR3 is made up of 16 amino acids. Germline V gene data show CDR1 as LNHNV and CDR2 as YYDKDF (reference sequence). Losses at the gene ends were 3 bases for V and 3 bases for J; bases not matched to a gene: 4. The CDR3 loop is CATSRTSGSLTDTQYF. The DNA of the CDR3 is TGTGCCACCAGCAGGACTAGCGGGAGCCTGACAGATACGCAGTATTTT. The variable domain in full, with the rest retrieved from reference TRBV15 and TRBJ2-3, is DAMVIQNPRYQVTQFGKPVTLSCSQTLNHNVMYWYQQKSSQAPKLLFHYYDKDFNNEADTPDNFQSRRPNTSFCFLDIRSPGLGDTAMYLCATSRTSGSLTDTQYFGPGTRLTVL.

The V gene is TRBV5-1, the J gene TRBJ2-1; no reliable D call. Trimming cost V 1 base and J 4 bases, with 12 bases left between them. The CDR3 extends over 15 amino acids. Germline-derived CDR1 and CDR2 are SGHRS and YFSETQ. CDR3 bases: TGCGCCAGCAGCTTGAGGCTCTCTTTATACAATGAGCAGTTCTTC. Translated, it gives CASSLRLSLYNEQFF.